The source of this TCR beta chain is a study of identical twins listed by TCRdb under 2016. The study in broad terms: The study deep-sequenced TCR alpha and beta repertoires from monozygotic twins, unrelated adults of various ages and cord blood to test whether fetal clonotypes persist. To rule out contamination, the twin experiments were replicated at different times with different library preparation protocols. General conclusions and limits of the study: Compared with coincidental sharing between unrelated individuals, an excess of low generation-probability sequences was observed among out-of-frame TCR alpha sequences shared between twins. In monozygotic twins, out-of-frame TCR alpha sharing was systematically underestimated by recombination models, although the models agreed with sharing between unrelated individuals. Fewer insertions were carried by abundant cord blood beta clonotypes, a similar but weaker trend appeared in young adult naive repertoires, and no such trend appeared in memory repertoires. Invariant T cells such as MAIT and iNKT could partly confound zero-insertion analyses, although diverse VJ usage argued against such confounding for most clonotypes. The excess sharing between twins in beta out-of-frame sequences was weaker because fewer shared sequences reduced the signal-to-noise ratio. Conclusions relied on cross-sectional statistical analysis, since the same donors could not be followed over many years.

This clonotype was picked up a small number of times. The antigen this receptor binds is unknown. Nothing much larger sits one base from this clone, and base qualities are not available. Library generation was performed with 5' RACE. TCRdb shows the sequencer as Illumina HiSeq 2000. A universal primer binding site was added through template switching, and the final cDNA carried a unique molecular identifier so that TCR cDNA molecules could be counted accurately. Specific primers in the conserved constant-segment region were used to synthesize first-strand cDNA for TCR alpha and beta chains. To control for contamination, every cDNA library was double barcoded, receiving both a SMART-Mk sample barcode and Illumina barcodes. Two successive PCR steps introduced TruSeq adapter sequences along with Illumina sample barcodes. Sequencing of the TCR alpha and beta cDNA libraries was done on the Illumina HiSeq platform using custom primers. Per the authors' processing: MiGEC processed the raw reads to extract unique molecular identifiers, while MiXCR was used to determine the CDR3 positions. For each individual, recombination models were inferred using an EM algorithm with the repgenHMM and IGoR tools. The analysis of shared clonotypes was done with the tcR package in R, with sharing normalized by the product of cloneset sizes. To study raw recombination free of thymic and clonal selection effects, out-of-frame nonproductive sequences were analyzed. TCRdb passed the public sequencing reads through fastp at Q25 and MiXCR, retaining productive beta sequences. Every entry covers one CDR3 protein and lists the most common genes and DNA from its rows. The V and J calls shown here were made by TCRdb, not taken from the authors' results. The sample contains 1.5 million to 2 million distinct CDR3 sequences, around a third of them found a single time. Approximately 0.29% of the sample is in the top ten clones.

Only healthy Caucasian donors were included. CDR1 SEHNR and CDR2 FQNEAQ are derived from the germline V gene (reference sequence). The CDR3 contains 19 residues, cysteine and phenylalanine counted. Here the CDR3 DNA is all that survives: 57 bases in frame from base 1. Trimming removed 3 bases from V and 3 bases from J; the gene matches leave 16 bases unexplained. The sequence derives from a newborn girl in good health. Material for sequencing was cord blood. The sequence links TRBV7-9 to TRBJ2-3; 9 middle bases align to TRBD1. In nucleotide form, the sequence is TGTGCCAGCAGCTTGAGCCCAAGCCCGGGACAGGGTGAGACAGATACGCAGTATTTT. Translation gives CASSLSPSPGQGETDTQYF.